This T cell receptor beta chain was identified in a study of blood T cell repertoires in COVID-19. The repertoire was sequenced with immunoSEQ multiplex PCR; TCRdb's copy has only in-frame clones and lacks some. Of tens of thousands of clones listed, under 95% were seen once; the top ten hold approximately 5%. Germline values: CDR1 SGDLS, CDR2 YYNGEE. V was clipped by 1 base and J by 7 bases, with 15 bases between them. The CDR3 has 15 residues. This clone occurred once. This receptor was obtained from a human donor in a cohort sampled during active COVID-19. The specimen sequenced was peripheral blood. The chain has TRBV9 and TRBJ1-5; D possibly corresponds to TRBD1 (5 bases). CDR3 DNA: TGTGCCAGCAGCGTATCTCCAGGGTCAGAGCAGCCCCAGCATTTT. Translation: CASSVSPGSEQPQHF.